The 29 T cell receptor beta chains below come from one sample, sequenced in a study of T cells in Graves' hyperthyroidism and ophthalmopathy. Amplification of TCR beta CDR3 regions was performed using RNA transcripts as template. Carried out on the TCR CDR3, a first-round RT-PCR used the HTBI primer set. TCRdb processed the multiplex PCR reads anew with MiXCR; each CDR3 protein has one entry. The sample carries around 200,000 distinct CDR3 sequences, over 15% recorded once. The specimen sequenced was blood. The receptors were sampled from a woman aged 50 to 60 with Graves' hyperthyroidism.

The V and J genes are TRBV15 and TRBJ2-1; 7 nucleotides match TRBD1. Looked up from germline, CDR1 is LNHNV and CDR2 is YYDKDF (reference sequence). Germline trimming cut 10 bases from V and 5 bases from J; bases unmatched to any gene: 17. CDR3 length equals 16 residues. The CDR3 nucleotides are TGTGCCAGCAGTTCCGGGACAGACCTGACTGACAATGAGCAGTTCTTC. Its translation: CASSSGTDLTDNEQFF.

The chain joins TRBV20-1 to TRBJ1-5; D is ambiguous. Germline V gives CDR1 DFQATT, CDR2 SNEGSKA (reference sequence). The CDR3 totals 11 residues. The CDR3 DNA reads TGCAGCGCCTTGTGGGGTGGGCCCCAGCATTTT. This translates into CSALWGGPQHF.

This clonotype was observed at least ten times. This chain connects TRBV19 to TRBJ2-2; D is possibly TRBD2 (6 bases). Germline lookup yields CDR1 LNHDA and CDR2 SQIVND (reference sequence). The CDR3 totals 16 residues. V lost 6 bases to trimming and J lost 6 bases, with 20 bases between them. In DNA form, the CDR3 reads TGTGCCAGTAGAAGGGAACCGGGACTGACAGCCGGGGAGCTGTTTTTT. The encoded protein is CASRREPGLTAGELFF.

This clonotype was counted at least ten times. The V call is TRBV2, the J call TRBJ1-1, with D hard to call. V was trimmed by 6 bases and J by 6 bases, leaving 11 bases between them. The CDR3 has 12 amino acids. The germline gives CDR1 SNHLY, CDR2 FYNNEI. The CDR3 nucleotides read TGTGCCAGCAGCACGACGGTTTCTGAAGCTTTCTTT. This encodes CASSTTVSEAFF.

The V and J genes are TRBV19 and TRBJ2-3; perhaps TRBD1 as D (6 bases). The V end lost 6 bases, the J end lost 5 bases, and 12 bases lay between the germline ends. Looked up from germline, CDR1 is LNHDA and CDR2 is SQIVND (reference sequence). The CDR3 has 13 residues. The chain's CDR3 is CASSWGPGDTQYF. The CDR3 DNA is TGTGCCAGTAGCTGGGGGCCTGGAGATACGCAGTATTTT.

The rearrangement links TRBV6-2 or TRBV6-3 to TRBJ1-3, with unresolved D. The CDR3 is 14 residues long. V was clipped by 8 bases and J by 2 bases, with 13 bases between them. Germline V lookup: CDR1 MNHEY, CDR2 SVGEGT. This chain's CDR3 is CASGRPGPGNTIYF. CDR3 in DNA: TGTGCCAGCGGCCGCCCAGGTCCTGGAAACACCATATATTTT.

This clonotype was detected many times. J is TRBJ2-3 and V is TRBV12-3 or TRBV12-4; D might be TRBD2 (5 bases). Trimming removed 6 bases from V and 4 bases from J, with 8 bases in between. The CDR3 covers 12 residues. This CDR3 reads CASRDGADTQYF. The CDR3 nucleotides are TGTGCCAGCAGGGACGGGGCAGATACGCAGTATTTT.

Ten or more counts support this clonotype. The chain has TRBV15 and TRBJ2-3; TRBD2 matches 7 bases. Germline trimming cut 5 bases from V and 1 base from J; bases unmatched to any gene: 9. Germline CDR1 and CDR2: LNHNV and YYDKDF (reference sequence). The CDR3 is 16 residues long. The CDR3 sequence is CATSGERLAGTDTQYF. The CDR3 DNA is TGTGCCACCAGCGGCGAGCGGCTAGCGGGCACAGATACGCAGTATTTT. The full variable domain, rest sourced from reference TRBV15 and TRBJ2-3, is DAMVIQNPRYQVTQFGKPVTLSCSQTLNHNVMYWYQQKSSQAPKLLFHYYDKDFNNEADTPDNFQSRRPNTSFCFLDIRSPGLGDTAMYLCATSGERLAGTDTQYFGPGTRLTVL.

This clonotype was detected ten times or more. The gene calls are TRBV6-1 and TRBJ2-3, with 8 bases lining up with TRBD2. The germline gives CDR1 MNHNS, CDR2 SASEGT. V lost 5 bases, J lost 4 bases, and 11 bases stayed unmatched. The CDR3 length is 16 residues. CDR3 sequence (DNA): TGTGCCAGCAGTCAGCCGGGACTAGTGTTCCCAGATACGCAGTATTTT. Translation: CASSQPGLVFPDTQYF.

This clonotype was counted only a few times. The chain links TRBV5-1 to TRBJ1-6, with TRBD1 matching over 7 bases. This CDR3 region has 13 residues. Unmatched junction bases numbered 3, after V lost 5 bases and J lost 7 bases. Germline lookup yields CDR1 SGHRS and CDR2 YFSETQ. The CDR3 spells CASSTTGNSPLHF. CDR3 coding DNA: TGCGCCAGCAGTACGACAGGGAATTCACCCCTCCACTTT.

Ten or more counts support this clonotype. The chain links TRBV15 to TRBJ1-2, with D possibly matching TRBD1 (5 bases). Germline V gene data show CDR1 as LNHNV and CDR2 as YYDKDF (reference sequence). The CDR3 consists of 13 residues. Trimming removed 8 bases from V and 4 bases from J, with 14 bases in between. The CDR3 protein is CATSRGGLYGYTF. The CDR3 DNA sequence: TGTGCCACCTCCCGGGGCGGCCTCTATGGCTACACCTTC.

The chain uses TRBV11-2 and TRBJ2-7; TRBD2 matches at 8 bases. Looked up from germline, CDR1 is SGHAT and CDR2 is FQNNGV. The V and J ends lost 5 bases and 3 bases, in that order; junction bases with no gene match: 12. CDR3 length equals 16 residues. The CDR3: CASSLSGRGANYEQYF. For the CDR3, the DNA is TGTGCCAGCAGCCTATCAGGGCGGGGGGCCAACTACGAGCAGTACTTC.

This clonotype was seen repeatedly, ten times or more. The gene calls are TRBV2 and TRBJ2-3; the match to TRBD2 covers 10 bases. CDR1 and CDR2 from the germline V gene are SNHLY and FYNNEI. J gave up 4 bases and V 7 bases, and 8 bases lay outside the gene matches. The CDR3 spans 15 residues. Written as DNA, the CDR3 is TGTGCCAGCATTGGAAGCGGGGGGGCGGCAGATACGCAGTATTTT. It specifies CASIGSGGAADTQYF.

This clonotype was found many times. CDR3 in amino acids: CASSPDRSGYTF. In nucleotides, the CDR3 is TGTGCCAGCTCACCGGACAGGTCTGGCTACACCTTC. The rearrangement uses TRBV18 and TRBJ1-2, with 7 bases matching TRBD1. Germline CDR1 KGHSH, CDR2 LQKENI. The CDR3 runs to 12 residues. The trim removed 3 bases at V and 7 bases at J, leaving 2 bases unmatched.

In its sample, this clonotype was seen many times. This chain joins TRBV28 and TRBJ1-1, with 7 positions matching TRBD1. The V and J ends lost 6 bases and 1 base, in that order; junction bases with no gene match: 5. In germline, CDR1 is MDHEN, CDR2 SYDVKM. The CDR3 consists of 14 residues. The chain's CDR3 is CASRRTGSNTEAFF. The CDR3, as DNA: TGTGCCAGCAGAAGGACAGGTTCGAACACTGAAGCTTTCTTT.

This clonotype was seen only a few times. The chain links TRBV25-1 to TRBJ1-6; tentatively, D is TRBD1 (6 bases). This CDR3 spans 16 amino acids. V gave up 3 bases and J gave up 7 bases, with 16 bases separating them. Germline CDR1 reads MGHDK; CDR2 reads SYGVNS. The CDR3 DNA sequence: TGTGCCAGCAGTGACCCTCAGGGAGGGGGAAATTCACCCCTCCACTTT. Its translation is CASSDPQGGGNSPLHF.

At least ten counts were recorded for this clonotype. The chain joins TRBV19 to TRBJ2-1, with 11 bases lining up with TRBD2. Unmatched junction bases numbered 2, after V lost 5 bases and J lost 2 bases. Germline CDR1 is LNHDA and CDR2 is SQIVND (reference sequence). This CDR3 spans 15 amino acids. The CDR3 sequence is CASSRSGGAYNEQFF. CDR3 DNA: TGTGCCAGTAGTCGTAGCGGGGGGGCCTACAATGAGCAGTTCTTC.

This clonotype was counted many times. The V and J genes are TRBV6-1 and TRBJ1-5, with unresolved D. CDR1 is MNHNS and CDR2 is SASEGT in the germline V gene. V was pared by 6 bases and J by 4 bases, with 13 bases between. There are 14 residues in the CDR3. CDR3 coding DNA: TGTGCCAGCAGCCTACCCTATTCAAATCAGCCCCAGCATTTT. Translating gives CASSLPYSNQPQHF.

The chain combines TRBV18 with TRBJ1-4, with a possible D match to TRBD1 (5 bases). The CDR3 sequence is 14 residues long. The germline CDR1 and CDR2 sequences are KGHSH and LQKENI. Between the trimmed V and J ends, which lost 2 bases and 8 bases, there was a span of 12 bases. This chain's CDR3 is CASSPREGREKLFF. The CDR3 DNA follows: TGTGCCAGCTCACCAAGGGAGGGGAGAGAAAAACTGTTTTTT.

The rearrangement joins TRBV2 to TRBJ1-4; TRBD1 agrees at 10 bases. Germline loops: CDR1 SNHLY, CDR2 FYNNEI. The CDR3 consists of 15 residues. With V trimmed by 5 bases and J by 8 bases, 8 bases remained unmatched. In nucleotides, the CDR3 is TGTGCCAGCAGTCGACCCGGGACAGGGGACGAAAAACTGTTTTTT. The encoded protein is CASSRPGTGDEKLFF.

The CDR3 sequence is CASSLVSGDTDTQYF. The CDR3 DNA sequence: TGCGCCAGCAGCTTGGTTAGCGGGGACACAGATACGCAGTATTTT. V gene TRBV5-1 combines with J gene TRBJ2-3; TRBD2 agrees at 8 bases. Germline V gene lookup returns CDR1 SGHRS and CDR2 YFSETQ. The ends lost 0 bases at V and 2 bases at J; junction bases unmatched: 2. The CDR3 sequence is 15 residues long.

This clonotype was seen repeatedly, ten times or more. The chain uses TRBV7-6 and TRBJ2-7, with 10 bases fitting TRBD1. Germline V lookup: CDR1 SGHVS, CDR2 FNYEAQ. The CDR3 runs 14 residues. The V and J ends lost 5 bases and 3 bases, in that order; junction bases with no gene match: 4. CDR3: CASSPTGGSYEQYF. The DNA for the CDR3 is TGTGCCAGCAGCCCGACAGGGGGCAGCTACGAGCAGTACTTC.

The sample holds many counts of this clonotype. V and J are TRBV5-1 and TRBJ2-7; either TRBD1 or TRBD2 may supply D (5 bases each). V dropped 4 bases and J dropped 1 base, with 9 bases sitting between them. Germline V gene sequence: CDR1 SGHRS, CDR2 YFSETQ. This CDR3 has 13 amino acids. The CDR3 here is CASSPGASYEQYF. CDR3 nucleotide sequence: TGCGCCAGCAGCCCCGGGGCGTCCTACGAGCAGTACTTC.

In its sample, this clonotype was seen many times. The CDR3 reads CASGNRGHYNEQFF. CDR3 nucleotides: TGTGCCAGCGGAAACAGGGGGCACTACAATGAGCAGTTCTTC. The chain joins TRBV27 to TRBJ2-1; the match to TRBD1 covers 9 bases. V lost 8 bases and J lost 3; bases outside the gene matches: 5. The CDR3 contains 14 residues. The germline gives CDR1 MNHEY, CDR2 SMNVEV (reference sequence).

This clonotype was counted many times. V gene TRBV12-3 or TRBV12-4 combines with J gene TRBJ1-2, with TRBD1 matching over 10 bases. Trimming cost V 8 bases and J 7 bases; bases outside gene matches: 7. This CDR3 is 13 amino acids long. The CDR3 reads CASHWDRGVGYTF. In DNA, the CDR3 is TGTGCCAGCCATTGGGACAGGGGCGTTGGCTACACCTTC.

This clonotype was observed at least ten times. The V and J genes are TRBV28 and TRBJ2-5, with D uncertain. The V end was cut by 2 bases, the J end by 7 bases, with 14 bases between. Per germline, CDR1 MDHEN and CDR2 SYDVKM. The CDR3 length is 14 residues. The CDR3 reads CASSLPPNTGTQYF. In DNA, the CDR3 is TGTGCCAGCAGTTTACCCCCAAACACGGGGACCCAGTACTTC. The variable domain in full, completed from reference TRBV28 and TRBJ2-5, reads DVKVTQSSRYLVKRTGEKVFLECVQDMDHENMFWYRQDPGLGLRLIYFSYDVKMKEKGDIPEGYSVSREKKERFSLILESASTNQTSMYLCASSLPPNTGTQYFGPGTRLLVL.

This clonotype was counted many times. This chain connects TRBV15 to TRBJ2-2; D may be TRBD1 (6 bases). Germline V gene sequence: CDR1 LNHNV, CDR2 YYDKDF (reference sequence). V lost 4 bases and J lost 9, with 15 bases in between. This CDR3 spans 14 amino acids. CDR3 nucleotide sequence: TGTGCCACCAGCATTACAGGGACGAGAAGGGAGCTGTTTTTT. As protein: CATSITGTRRELFF.

The genes are TRBV19 and TRBJ1-6; possible D gene TRBD1, 5 bases. CDR3 size: 16 residues. From germline, CDR1 is LNHDA and CDR2 SQIVND (reference sequence). Trimming stripped 3 bases from V and 2 bases from J, with 11 bases between. The CDR3 region is CASSMRQGPYNSPLHF. The DNA for the CDR3 is TGTGCCAGTAGTATGCGTCAGGGCCCCTATAATTCACCCCTCCACTTT.

This clonotype was picked up many times. The J gene is TRBJ1-1, the V gene TRBV7-3; a weak D match, TRBD1 (6 bases). Trimming took off 5 bases at V and 5 bases at J, with 18 bases between the two ends. Germline V lookup: CDR1 SGHTA, CDR2 FQGTGA. CDR3 length equals 15 residues. CDR3 amino acids: CASSDLQGSHTEAFF. The CDR3 DNA sequence: TGTGCCAGCAGCGACCTACAGGGAAGTCATACTGAAGCTTTCTTT.